This T cell receptor (beta chain) appears in the sequencing data of a study of blood T cell repertoires in COVID-19. Across the study: Italy, Spain and the United States were the sources of the convalescent and acute COVID-19 samples.

Methods used by the authors: Estimated nucleated cell counts came from reference gene primer amplification. Profiling relied on immunoSEQ multiplex PCR, and the TCRdb table lists in-frame clones only, not all of them. Clone size and the V and J calls come from that table; the DNA yielded D and trimming. This table has about 400,000 clones, 86% appearing once. The V segment lost 2 bases and the J segment 4 bases; nucleotides outside the gene matches: 13. The CDR3 has 17 amino acids. CDR1 and CDR2 (germline): SGHVS, FNYEAQ. This receptor was identified in a woman in her sixties or seventies with COVID-19, enrolled during active disease. Sequencing input: peripheral blood. V and J are TRBV7-6 and TRBJ1-1, with 7 bases identical to TRBD1. The CDR3 region has the DNA TGTGCCAGCAGCTTAAGTACAGGGGAGAGCAGGGGCACTGAAGCTTTCTTT. Protein: CASSLSTGESRGTEAFF. The variable domain in full, completed from reference TRBV7-6 and TRBJ1-1, reads GAGVSQSPRYKVTKRGQDVALRCDPISGHVSLYWYRQALGQGPEFLTYFNYEAQQDKSGLPNDRFSAERPEGSISTLTIQRTEQRDSAMYRCASSLSTGESRGTEAFFGQGTRLTVV.